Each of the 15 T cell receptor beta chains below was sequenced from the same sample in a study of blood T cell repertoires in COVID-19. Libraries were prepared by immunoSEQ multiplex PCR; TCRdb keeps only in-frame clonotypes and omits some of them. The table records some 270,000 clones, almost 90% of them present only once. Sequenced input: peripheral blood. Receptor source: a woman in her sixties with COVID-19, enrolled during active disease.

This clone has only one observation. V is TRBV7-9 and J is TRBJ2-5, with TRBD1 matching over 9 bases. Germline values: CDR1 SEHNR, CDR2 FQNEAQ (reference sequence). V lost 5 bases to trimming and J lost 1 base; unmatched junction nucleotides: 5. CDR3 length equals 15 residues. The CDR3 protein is CASSTGQGRQETQYF. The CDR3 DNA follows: TGTGCCAGCAGCACCGGACAGGGGCGCCAAGAGACCCAGTACTTC.

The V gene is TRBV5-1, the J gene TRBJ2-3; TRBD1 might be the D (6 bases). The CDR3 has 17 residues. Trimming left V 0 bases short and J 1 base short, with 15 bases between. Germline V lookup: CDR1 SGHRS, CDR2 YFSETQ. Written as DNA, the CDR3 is TGCGCCAGCAGCTTGGGGGAGACAGGAACTGGCACAGATACGCAGTATTTT. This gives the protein CASSLGETGTGTDTQYF.

In DNA form, the CDR3 reads TGCGCCAGCAGCCCCGCGACAGGGGCTGGAAACACCATATATTTT. Its protein is CASSPATGAGNTIYF. This chain uses TRBV5-1 with TRBJ1-3, with 8 bases identical to TRBD1. Trimming cost V 4 bases and J 2 bases; bases outside gene matches: 5. The germline V gene encodes CDR1 SGHRS and CDR2 YFSETQ. The length of the CDR3 is 15 residues.

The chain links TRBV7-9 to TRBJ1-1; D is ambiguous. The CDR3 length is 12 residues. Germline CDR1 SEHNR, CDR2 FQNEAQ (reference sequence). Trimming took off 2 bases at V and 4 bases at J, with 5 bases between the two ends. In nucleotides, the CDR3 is TGTGCCAGCAGCTTAAAGAGCACTGAAGCTTTCTTT. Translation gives CASSLKSTEAFF.

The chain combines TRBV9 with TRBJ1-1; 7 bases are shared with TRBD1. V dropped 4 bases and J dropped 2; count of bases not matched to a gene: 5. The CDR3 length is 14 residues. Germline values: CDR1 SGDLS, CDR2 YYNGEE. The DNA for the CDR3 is TGTGCCAGCAGCCCAACAGGGGCCAACACTGAAGCTTTCTTT. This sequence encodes CASSPTGANTEAFF.

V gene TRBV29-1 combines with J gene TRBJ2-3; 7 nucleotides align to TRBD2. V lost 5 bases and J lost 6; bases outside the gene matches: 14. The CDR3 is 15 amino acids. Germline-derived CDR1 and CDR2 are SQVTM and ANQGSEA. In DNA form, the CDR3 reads TGCAGCGTTCGCTTCGCTGGGGGGGTTGGGGATACGCAGTATTTT. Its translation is CSVRFAGGVGDTQYF.

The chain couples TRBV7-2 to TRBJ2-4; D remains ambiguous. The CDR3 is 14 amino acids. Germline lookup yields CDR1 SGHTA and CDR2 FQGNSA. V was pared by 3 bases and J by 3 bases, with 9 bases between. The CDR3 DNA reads TGTGCCAGCAGCTTCGAGACACTCAAAAACATTCAGTACTTC. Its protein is CASSFETLKNIQYF.

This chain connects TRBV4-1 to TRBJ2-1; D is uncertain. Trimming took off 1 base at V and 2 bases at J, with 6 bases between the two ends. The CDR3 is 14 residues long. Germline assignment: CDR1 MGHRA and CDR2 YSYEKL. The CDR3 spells CASSQGLAYNEQFF. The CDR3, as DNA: TGCGCCAGCAGCCAAGGCCTAGCCTACAATGAGCAGTTCTTC.

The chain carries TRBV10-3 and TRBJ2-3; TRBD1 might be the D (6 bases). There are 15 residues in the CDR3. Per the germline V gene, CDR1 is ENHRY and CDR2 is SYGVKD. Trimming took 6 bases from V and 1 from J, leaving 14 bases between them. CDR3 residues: CAIRRTATGTDTQYF. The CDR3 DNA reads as TGTGCCATCAGAAGGACAGCGACGGGCACAGATACGCAGTATTTT.

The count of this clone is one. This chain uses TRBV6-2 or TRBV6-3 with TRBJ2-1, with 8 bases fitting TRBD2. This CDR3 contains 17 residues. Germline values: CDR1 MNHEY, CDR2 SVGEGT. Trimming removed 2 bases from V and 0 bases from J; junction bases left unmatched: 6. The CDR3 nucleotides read TGTGCCAGCAGTTACCATATTAGCGGGGACTCCTACAATGAGCAGTTCTTC. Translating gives CASSYHISGDSYNEQFF.

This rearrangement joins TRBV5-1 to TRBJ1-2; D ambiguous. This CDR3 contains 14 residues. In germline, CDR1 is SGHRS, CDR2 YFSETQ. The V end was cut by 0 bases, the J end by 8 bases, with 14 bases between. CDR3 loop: CASSLAPTDGGYTF. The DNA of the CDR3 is TGCGCCAGCAGCTTGGCCCCCACAGACGGAGGCTACACCTTC.

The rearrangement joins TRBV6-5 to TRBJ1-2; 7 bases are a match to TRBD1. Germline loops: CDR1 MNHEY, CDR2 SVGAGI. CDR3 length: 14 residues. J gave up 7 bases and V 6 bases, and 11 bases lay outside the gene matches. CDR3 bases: TGTGCCAGCAGCATCCCAGGGGGTCATACTGGCTACACCTTC. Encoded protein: CASSIPGGHTGYTF.

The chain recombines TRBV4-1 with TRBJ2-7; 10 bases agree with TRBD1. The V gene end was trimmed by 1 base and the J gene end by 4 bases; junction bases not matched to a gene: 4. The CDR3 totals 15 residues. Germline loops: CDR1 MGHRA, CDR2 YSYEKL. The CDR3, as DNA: TGCGCCAGCAGCCAAGGGACAGGGGGTTGGTACGAGCAGTACTTC. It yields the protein CASSQGTGGWYEQYF.

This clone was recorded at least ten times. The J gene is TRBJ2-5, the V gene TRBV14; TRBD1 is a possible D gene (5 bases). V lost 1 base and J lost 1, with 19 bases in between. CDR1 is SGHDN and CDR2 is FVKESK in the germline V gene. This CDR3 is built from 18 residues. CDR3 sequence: CASSQAHLPGHPQETQYF. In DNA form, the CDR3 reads TGTGCCAGCAGCCAAGCACATTTGCCTGGACACCCCCAAGAGACCCAGTACTTC. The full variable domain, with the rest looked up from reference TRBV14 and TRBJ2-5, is EAGVTQFPSHSVIEKGQTVTLRCDPISGHDNLYWYRRVMGKEIKFLLHFVKESKQDESGMPNNRFLAERTGGTYSTLKVQPAELEDSGVYFCASSQAHLPGHPQETQYFGPGTRLLVL.

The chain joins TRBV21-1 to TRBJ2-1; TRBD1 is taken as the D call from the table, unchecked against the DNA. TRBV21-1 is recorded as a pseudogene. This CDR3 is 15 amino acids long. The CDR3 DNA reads TGTGCCAGCAGCAAAGGGGCCCCCGGCTACAATGAGCAGTTCTTC. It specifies CASSKGAPGYNEQFF.